The source of this TCR beta chain is a study of siplizumab effects on memory and regulatory T cells. Concerning this clone itself: Antigen specificity is unknown.

Sequencing was performed with immunoSEQ multiplex PCR; in TCRdb, only in-frame clones are kept and a portion is missing. The table records about 100,000 clones, around 92% of them present only once. Study-level points and caveats: Proliferating clones, CD4+ or CD8+, lacked an assignable naive or memory phenotype in roughly 80-96% of cases.

Material: CD4+ T cells sorted from blood. This sequence was found in a human donor in good health.

The CDR3 reads CASSYAGKAFF. CDR3 nucleotide sequence: TGTGCCAGCAGTTACGCCGGGAAAGCTTTCTTT. J is TRBJ1-1 and V is TRBV6-5; D is unclear. CDR1 MNHEY and CDR2 SVGAGI come from the germline V gene. V lost 2 bases and J 9 bases, leaving 7 bases between the germline ends. The CDR3 spans 11 residues.